These T cell receptor beta chains were read from a single sample in a study of T cells after yellow fever vaccination. MiXCR was run by TCRdb on the 5' RACE reads, yielding one entry per CDR3 protein. The table records 300,000 to 400,000 distinct CDR3 sequences, approximately 12% of them present only once. The source material was CD4+ T cells sorted from PBMCs, sampled 15 days after the yellow fever booster vaccination. Source of these receptors: a man in his late teens or twenties who received the YFV17D yellow fever vaccine. CDR3s include the opening cysteine and the closing phenylalanine or tryptophan. Fields, in order: D gene, clone size, J gene, V gene, CDR3 DNA, CDR3 protein. D genes are given only for firm matches. Size tells how often a clone was seen (once, few, many) or the class of an expanded clone, and some rows leave it out.

>NA|many|TRBJ2-4|TRBV4-2
TGTGCCAGCAGCCAAGAGGGAAAAGGAGGCGGGCAAAACATTCAGTACTTC
CASSQEGKGGGQNIQYF
>NA|few|TRBJ2-1|TRBV5-1
TGCGCCAGCAGCTCACCCCGGGGCCGCTCCTACAATGAGCAGTTCTTC
CASSSPRGRSYNEQFF
>NA|NA|TRBJ1-2|TRBV20-1
TGCAGTGCTAGCCAACAGCTCTATGGCTACACCTTC
CSASQQLYGYTF
>TRBD1|NA|TRBJ1-6|TRBV27
TGTGCCAGCAGTTTAGGACAGGCTGTGTTATATTCACCCCTCCACTTT
CASSLGQAVLYSPLHF
>NA|once|TRBJ1-4|TRBV6-5
TGTGCCAGCAGTCGGACAGCGAGTAATGTAAAACTGTTTTTT
CASSRTASNVKLFF
>TRBD1|NA|TRBJ1-1|TRBV5-6
TGTGCCAGCAGCTTGGTTTCAAGGGGGCTCATGAACACTGAAGCTTTCTTT
CASSLVSRGLMNTEAFF
>NA|few|TRBJ2-3|TRBV11-2
TGTGCCAGCAGCTTTCCGGGACTCAGCACAGATACGCAGTATTTT
CASSFPGLSTDTQYF
>TRBD2|NA|TRBJ2-3|TRBV10-2
TGCGCCAGCAGTGACGTTAGCGGGGGGGAAGTAGATACGCAGTATTTT
CASSDVSGGEVDTQYF
>NA|NA|TRBJ2-5|TRBV7-2
TGTGCCAGCAGCGCCCCACTTGAGTCGGAGACCCAGTACTTC
CASSAPLESETQYF
>NA|few|TRBJ2-3|TRBV4-3
TGCGCCAGCAGCCTAAATGGGAGGTGGCCTAGCACAGATACGCAGTATTTT
CASSLNGRWPSTDTQYF
>TRBD1|few|TRBJ1-1|TRBV29-1
TGCAGCGCAGACAGGGTTACTGAAGCTTTCTTT
CSADRVTEAFF
>TRBD1|many|TRBJ1-4|TRBV7-8
TGTGCCAGCAGCTTAGCGATATACGGACAGGCGCCAACTAATGAAAAACTGTTTTTT
CASSLAIYGQAPTNEKLFF
>TRBD1|NA|TRBJ2-3|TRBV20-1
TGCAGTGCTCCCCCTTGGGGACAGGGGGTGGGAGATACGCAGTATTTT
CSAPPWGQGVGDTQYF
>NA|NA|TRBJ1-6|TRBV7-9
TGTGCCAGCAGCTTAGTACCGGGTTTTTCACCCCTCCACTTT
CASSLVPGFSPLHF
>TRBD1|NA|TRBJ1-3|TRBV20-1
TGCAGTGCTAAAGACGCAGGGGGCGGAAACACCATATATTTT
CSAKDAGGGNTIYF
>NA|NA|TRBJ2-3|TRBV20-1
TGCAGTGCTGGCCTGGGGGGATACACAGATACGCAGTATTTT
CSAGLGGYTDTQYF
>NA|NA|TRBJ1-2|TRBV5-4
TGTGCCAGCGGCCTACTCGGGCTCTATGGCTACACCTTC
CASGLLGLYGYTF
>NA|few|TRBJ1-1|TRBV7-9
TGTGCCACCCTTGGGGTGAACACTGAAGCTTTCTTT
CATLGVNTEAFF
>TRBD2|NA|TRBJ2-1|TRBV10-3
TGTGCCATCAGATCGACTAGCATCGATGAGCAGTTCTTC
CAIRSTSIDEQFF
>NA|NA|TRBJ1-2|TRBV16
TGTGCCAGCAGCCCTACGGGAGTTGGTGGCTACACCTTC
CASSPTGVGGYTF
>NA|few|TRBJ2-6|TRBV4-2
TGTGCCAGCAGCCATCCGGGGAGGTCTGGGGCCAACGTCCTGACTTTC
CASSHPGRSGANVLTF
>TRBD1|few|TRBJ2-3|TRBV5-1
TGCGCCAGCAGCTTGGTAGGGGGCGATTGGGCAGATACGCAGTATTTT
CASSLVGGDWADTQYF
>NA|NA|TRBJ2-4|TRBV18
TGTGCCAGCTCCCGAGCGGTAGCCAAAAACATTCAGTACTTC
CASSRAVAKNIQYF
>NA|NA|TRBJ1-4|TRBV7-9
TGTGCCAGCAGCTTAACCTTGGGCGGAGTCTTTTATGAAAAACTGTTTTTT
CASSLTLGGVFYEKLFF
>NA|few|TRBJ2-1|TRBV5-4
TGTGCCAGCAGCCTCCGCCTCGCGGCAGGGACGGTGGGGAATGAGCAGTTCTTC
CASSLRLAAGTVGNEQFF
>NA|NA|TRBJ1-5|TRBV10-3
TGTGCCAACGCGGCGGATAGCAATCAGCCCCAGCATTTT
CANAADSNQPQHF
>TRBD1|many|TRBJ2-5|TRBV28
TGTGCCAGCAGTTTACCGCACAGGGGGCGAGAGACCCAGTACTTC
CASSLPHRGRETQYF
>NA|few|TRBJ2-7|TRBV7-2
TGTGCCAGCAGCTTAGGCAGGGGATCTCTCTTCTACGAGCAGTACTTC
CASSLGRGSLFYEQYF
>TRBD1|many|TRBJ2-7|TRBV5-1
TGCGCCAGCAGCTTCCAGGACAGGATAGAGCAGTACTTC
CASSFQDRIEQYF
>NA|NA|TRBJ2-1|TRBV5-4
TGTGCCAGCAGCTTCGAACAGAGGACCTACAATGAGCAGTTCTTC
CASSFEQRTYNEQFF
>NA|few|TRBJ1-2|TRBV12-3/TRBV12-4
TGTGCCAGCACCTGGGGGGGAAGCGGCTACACCTTC
CASTWGGSGYTF
>NA|few|TRBJ2-1|TRBV7-9
TGTGCCAGCAGCTTAGGGAATGCAGGACAAGGGATCCAGTTCTTC
CASSLGNAGQGIQFF
>NA|NA|TRBJ1-1|TRBV5-6
TGTGCCAGCAGCGTCCAAGATGTTGCTTTCTTT
CASSVQDVAFF
>NA|few|TRBJ1-2|TRBV7-9
TGTGCCAGCAGCTCCGCCGCCGGGGGTAACTATGGCTACACCTTC
CASSSAAGGNYGYTF
>TRBD1|few|TRBJ2-3|TRBV7-2
TGTGCCAGCAGCTCAGGACAGGGGTTGTCTCCCGATACGCAGTATTTT
CASSSGQGLSPDTQYF
>NA|once|TRBJ2-1|TRBV15
TGTGCCACCAGCAGAGACCCGGTGGGGAATGAGCAGTTCTTC
CATSRDPVGNEQFF
>NA|NA|TRBJ2-7|TRBV7-6
TGTGCCAGCAGCCCCGGGAATACGGGGGAGCAGTACTTC
CASSPGNTGEQYF
>NA|NA|TRBJ2-5|TRBV18
TGTGCCAGCTCACCCTCAGCAGAGACCCAGTACTTC
CASSPSAETQYF
>NA|few|TRBJ2-1|TRBV9
TGTGCCAGCAGCGATAGGATCTGGGGGGACAATGAGCAGTTCTTC
CASSDRIWGDNEQFF
>NA|few|TRBJ1-1|TRBV4-1
TGCGCCAGCAGCCAAGTGGAGGAAGGCCTCCCAGCTTTCTTT
CASSQVEEGLPAFF
>NA|few|TRBJ2-3|TRBV7-2
TGTGCCAGCAGCCCTGGGACTTCCCGCATCACAGATACGCAGTATTTT
CASSPGTSRITDTQYF
>NA|NA|TRBJ1-2|TRBV12-3/TRBV12-4
TGTGCCAGCAGCTTACGGGTTGGCTATGGCTACACCTTC
CASSLRVGYGYTF
>TRBD2|many|TRBJ2-5|TRBV5-1
TGCGCCAGCAGTGGAGGACTAGGACAAGAGACCCAGTACTTC
CASSGGLGQETQYF
>NA|NA|TRBJ2-7|TRBV27
TGTGCCAGCAGTTTAAAGTCGAGTGTCGAGCAGTACTTC
CASSLKSSVEQYF
>NA|many|TRBJ1-1|TRBV5-1
TGCGCCAGCAGCCCATTACCGGGGTTGGACACTGAAGCTTTCTTT
CASSPLPGLDTEAFF
>TRBD2|NA|TRBJ2-3|TRBV6-2/TRBV6-3
TGTGCCAGCAGGCGGGGGGATCACACAGATACGCAGTATTTT
CASRRGDHTDTQYF
>NA|NA|TRBJ1-2|TRBV3-1
TGTGCCAGCACCTTTAAGCCCGGCTACACCTTC
CASTFKPGYTF
>NA|NA|TRBJ1-5|TRBV15
TGTGCCACCAGCTCTTCGACAGGCAGTCAGCCCCAGCATTTT
CATSSSTGSQPQHF
>NA|few|TRBJ1-1|TRBV7-9
TGTGCCAGCAACCGTGGGGGAGATCGTGAAGCTTTCTTT
CASNRGGDREAFF
>NA|NA|TRBJ2-5|TRBV5-6
TGTGCCAGCAGCTTGGACGTCTCCCTGGGGACCCAGTACTTC
CASSLDVSLGTQYF
>TRBD1|many|TRBJ1-1|TRBV5-1
TGCGCCAGCAGCCTGACTCGACAGGGCCTCGGAGCTTTCTTT
CASSLTRQGLGAFF
>NA|few|TRBJ2-3|TRBV20-1
TGCAGTGCTAGAGATCGACTAACAACTAGCACAGATACGCAGTATTTT
CSARDRLTTSTDTQYF
>TRBD2|few|TRBJ2-5|TRBV4-3
TGCGCCAGCAGCCAAGCCGCGGCTAGCGGGGAGTTGGAGACCCAGTACTTC
CASSQAAASGELETQYF
>NA|NA|TRBJ2-1|TRBV27
TGTGCCAGCACCCTACTAGGAACCAATGAGCAGTTCTTC
CASTLLGTNEQFF
>NA|few|TRBJ2-7|TRBV4-2
TGTGCCAGCAGCCAAGATCTAGGGGGGACCCCCTACGAGCAGTACTTC
CASSQDLGGTPYEQYF
>NA|NA|TRBJ1-2|TRBV25-1
TGTGCCAGCAGTCAGGGGATGTACGGCTACACCTTC
CASSQGMYGYTF
>NA|NA|TRBJ1-6|TRBV6-6
TGTGCCAGCAGTCGACCCGTCTCGGATTCACCCCTCCACTTT
CASSRPVSDSPLHF